This TCR beta chain was obtained from a study of T-cell reconstitution after alpha-beta-depleted transplantation in children (dated by TCRdb to about 2016). The study in broad terms: T-cell immune reconstitution after TCRalphabeta/CD19-depleted allogeneic hematopoietic cell transplantation in children was quantitatively tracked in the study by means of TCR repertoire profiling. The investigation overall reported the following: In some patients, the high TCRbeta diversity seen at day 60 was put down to recipient T cells and intrathymic progenitors that had survived conditioning. The frequencies of hyperexpanded clones fell over the following months, and after one year, T-cell counts and TCRbeta diversity were mostly attributed to newly produced T cells. The apparently early alphabetaT-cell count recovery about two months after transplant was reportedly dependent on only several hundred rapidly expanded clones derived from non-depleted graft cells.

The germline V gene (reference sequence) yields DFQATT for CDR1 and SNEGSKA for CDR2. The CDR3 has 14 amino acids, counting the end cysteine and phenylalanine. The retained sequence is limited to the CDR3, 42 bases, with the frame set at the first base. At the junction V is shortened by 3 bases and J by 3 bases; bases outside the gene matches: 4. The sample's treatment or condition label, in plain terms: allogeneic hematopoietic cell transplantation with graft depleted of TCRalphabeta T cells and CD19 B cells. Transplant recipients were children who received TCRalphabeta/CD19-depleted allogeneic hematopoietic cell grafts. Libraries were built with PCR. Sequencing used an Illumina HiSeq 2500. To normalize quantification of the TCRbeta repertoire, the TCR libraries were built with molecular barcoding that relied on unique molecular identifiers. TCRdb reworked the public reads: Q25 trimming with fastp, MiXCR clone assembly, productive beta chains retained. Records with the same CDR3 protein are collapsed into one entry carrying the most frequent genes and DNA. The sample table holds fewer than 700,000 distinct CDR3 sequences, of which more than 20% were seen once. In total, the top ten clones hold roughly 14% of the sample.

About this clonotype itself: Its antigen remains undetermined. It has no much larger one-base neighbor in the sample; base qualities were not kept.

This specimen consisted of PBMCs, mostly from graft donor cells, obtained 360 days after TCRalphabeta/CD19-depleted stem cell transplant. The TCR was taken from a boy younger than two who had a stem cell transplant for acute myeloid leukemia, so the T cells may come from the graft donor. The rearranged segments are TRBV20-1 and TRBJ2-1; 8 middle bases align to TRBD1. The sequenced DNA: TGCAGTGCTAGTTTGGACAGGGTCTACAATGAGCAGTTCTTC. This codes for CSASLDRVYNEQFF.